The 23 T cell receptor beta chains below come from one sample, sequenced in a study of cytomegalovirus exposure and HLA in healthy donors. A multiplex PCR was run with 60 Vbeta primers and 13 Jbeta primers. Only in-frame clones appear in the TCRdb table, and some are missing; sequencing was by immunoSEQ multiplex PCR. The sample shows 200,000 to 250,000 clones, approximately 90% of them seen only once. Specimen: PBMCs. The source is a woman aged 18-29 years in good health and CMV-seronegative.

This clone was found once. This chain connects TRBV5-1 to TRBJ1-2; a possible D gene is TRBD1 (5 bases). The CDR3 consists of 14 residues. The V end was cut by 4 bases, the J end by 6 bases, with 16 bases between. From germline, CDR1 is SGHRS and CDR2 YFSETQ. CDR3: CASSRAGESDGYTF. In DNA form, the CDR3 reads TGCGCCAGCAGCCGGGCGGGGGAATCAGATGGCTACACCTTC.

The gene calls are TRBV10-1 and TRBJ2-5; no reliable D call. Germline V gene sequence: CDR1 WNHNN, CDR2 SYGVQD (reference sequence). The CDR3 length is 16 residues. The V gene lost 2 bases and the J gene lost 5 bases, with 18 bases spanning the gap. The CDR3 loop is CASSEALRLVRETQYF. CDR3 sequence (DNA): TGCGCCAGCAGTGAGGCGTTACGGTTGGTGAGGGAGACCCAGTACTTC.

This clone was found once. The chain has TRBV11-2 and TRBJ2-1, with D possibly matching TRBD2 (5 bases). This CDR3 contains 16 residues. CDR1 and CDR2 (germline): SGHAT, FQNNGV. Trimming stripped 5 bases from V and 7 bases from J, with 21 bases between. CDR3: CASSAYTSRTRNEQFF. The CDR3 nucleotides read TGTGCCAGCAGCGCGTACACTAGTCGGACCCGAAATGAGCAGTTCTTC. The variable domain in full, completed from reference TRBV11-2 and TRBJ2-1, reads EAGVAQSPRYKIIEKRQSVAFWCNPISGHATLYWYQQILGQGPKLLIQFQNNGVVDDSQLPKDRFSAERLKGVDSTLKIQPAKLEDSAVYLCASSAYTSRTRNEQFFGPGTRLTVL.

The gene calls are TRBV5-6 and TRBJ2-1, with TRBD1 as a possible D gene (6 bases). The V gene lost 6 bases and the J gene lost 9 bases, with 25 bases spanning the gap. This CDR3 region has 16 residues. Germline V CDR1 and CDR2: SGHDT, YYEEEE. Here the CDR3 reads CASILGLIQGSGEQFF. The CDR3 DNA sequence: TGTGCCAGCATCTTAGGCCTCATCCAGGGGAGTGGTGAGCAGTTCTTC.

In DNA form, the CDR3 reads TGTGCCAGCAGGTACTGGTCGGGACAGGGGGACTCCTACGAGCAGTACTTC. Translated: CASRYWSGQGDSYEQYF. V and J are TRBV7-9 and TRBJ2-7, with 11 bases identical to TRBD1. Unmatched junction bases numbered 10, after V lost 6 bases and J lost 0 bases. The CDR3 loop spans 17 amino acids. Looked up from germline, CDR1 is SEHNR and CDR2 is FQNEAQ (reference sequence). The full variable domain, its missing parts supplied by reference TRBV7-9 and TRBJ2-7, is DTGVSQNPRHKITKRGQNVTFRCDPISEHNRLYWYRQTLGQGPEFLTYFQNEAQLEKSRLLSDRFSAERPKGSFSTLEIQRTEQGDSAMYLCASRYWSGQGDSYEQYFGPGTRLTVT.

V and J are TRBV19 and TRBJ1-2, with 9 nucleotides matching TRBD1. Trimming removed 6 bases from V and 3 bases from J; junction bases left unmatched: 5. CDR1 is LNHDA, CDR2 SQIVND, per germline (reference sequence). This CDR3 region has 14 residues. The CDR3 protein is CASRRTGVDYGYTF. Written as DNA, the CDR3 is TGTGCCAGTAGAAGGACAGGGGTGGACTATGGCTACACCTTC. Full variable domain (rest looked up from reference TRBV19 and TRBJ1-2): DGGITQSPKYLFRKEGQNVTLSCEQNLNHDAMYWYRQDPGQGLRLIYYSQIVNDFQKGDIAEGYSVSREKKESFPLTVTSAQKNPTAFYLCASRRTGVDYGYTFGSGTRLTVV.

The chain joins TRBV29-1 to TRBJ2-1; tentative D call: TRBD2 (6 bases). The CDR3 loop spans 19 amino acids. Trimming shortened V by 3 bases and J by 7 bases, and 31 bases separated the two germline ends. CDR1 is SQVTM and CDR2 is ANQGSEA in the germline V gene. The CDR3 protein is CSVESLLVPLGTFKNEQFF. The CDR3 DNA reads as TGCAGCGTTGAGAGTTTACTAGTACCCCTAGGGACTTTCAAGAATGAGCAGTTCTTC.

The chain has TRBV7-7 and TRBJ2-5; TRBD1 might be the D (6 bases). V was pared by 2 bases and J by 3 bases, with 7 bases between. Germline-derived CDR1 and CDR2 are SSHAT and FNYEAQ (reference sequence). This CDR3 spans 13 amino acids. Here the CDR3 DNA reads TGTGCCAGCAGCTTACGACAGGAAGAGACCCAGTACTTC. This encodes CASSLRQEETQYF.

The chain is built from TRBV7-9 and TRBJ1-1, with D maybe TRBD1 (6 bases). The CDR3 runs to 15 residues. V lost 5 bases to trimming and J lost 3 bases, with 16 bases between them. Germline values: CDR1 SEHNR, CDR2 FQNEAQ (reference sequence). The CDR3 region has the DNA TGTGCCAGCAGCGAAAGGGGGAGAGGGGACACTGAAGCTTTCTTT. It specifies CASSERGRGDTEAFF.

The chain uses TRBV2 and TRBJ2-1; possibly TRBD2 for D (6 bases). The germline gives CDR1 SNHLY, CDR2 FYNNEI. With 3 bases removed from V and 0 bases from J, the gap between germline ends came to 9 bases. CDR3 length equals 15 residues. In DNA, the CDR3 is TGTGCCAGCAGTGATGGGACTCCCTCCTACAATGAGCAGTTCTTC. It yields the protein CASSDGTPSYNEQFF.

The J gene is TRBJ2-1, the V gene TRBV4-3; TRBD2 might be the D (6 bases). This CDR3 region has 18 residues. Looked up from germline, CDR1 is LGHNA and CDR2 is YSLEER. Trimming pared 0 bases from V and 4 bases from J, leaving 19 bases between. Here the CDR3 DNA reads TGCGCCAGCAGCCAAGATTCATCAGGGACTCCGACTTACAATGAGCAGTTCTTC. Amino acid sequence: CASSQDSSGTPTYNEQFF.

The CDR3 DNA reads as TGTGCCAGCAGCCCCGGACAGGGTTTAGACTACGAGCAGTACTTC. Protein: CASSPGQGLDYEQYF. This chain connects TRBV7-3 to TRBJ2-7; TRBD1 matches at 8 bases. The CDR3 contains 15 residues. CDR1 SGHTA and CDR2 FQGTGA come from the germline V gene. Trimming at V came to 5 bases and at J to 3 bases, leaving 9 bases not matched to a gene.

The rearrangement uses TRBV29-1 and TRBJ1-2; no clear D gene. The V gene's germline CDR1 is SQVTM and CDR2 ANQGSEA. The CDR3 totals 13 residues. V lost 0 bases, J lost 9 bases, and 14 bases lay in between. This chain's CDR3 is CSVEDPRERSYTF. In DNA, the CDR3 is TGCAGCGTTGAAGATCCCCGGGAACGTAGCTACACCTTC.

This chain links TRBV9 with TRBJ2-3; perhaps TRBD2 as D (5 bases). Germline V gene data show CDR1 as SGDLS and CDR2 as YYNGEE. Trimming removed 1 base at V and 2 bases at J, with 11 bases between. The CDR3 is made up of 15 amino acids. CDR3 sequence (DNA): TGTGCCAGCAGCGTACGCGGGTCCCCCACAGATACGCAGTATTTT. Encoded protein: CASSVRGSPTDTQYF.

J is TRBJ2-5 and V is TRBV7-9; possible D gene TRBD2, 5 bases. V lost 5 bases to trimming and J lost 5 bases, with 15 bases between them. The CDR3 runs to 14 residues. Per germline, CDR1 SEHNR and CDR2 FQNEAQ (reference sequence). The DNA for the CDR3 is TGTGCCAGCAGCCCGAGGGCCAGCCGGGAGACCCAGTACTTC. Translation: CASSPRASRETQYF.

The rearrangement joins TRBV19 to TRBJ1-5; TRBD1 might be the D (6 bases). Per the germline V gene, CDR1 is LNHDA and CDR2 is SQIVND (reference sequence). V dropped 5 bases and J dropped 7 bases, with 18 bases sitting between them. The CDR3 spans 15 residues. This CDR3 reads CASSVDSVRGQPQHF. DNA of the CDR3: TGTGCCAGTAGTGTGGACAGTGTCCGGGGACAGCCCCAGCATTTT. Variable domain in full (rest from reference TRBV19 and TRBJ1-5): DGGITQSPKYLFRKEGQNVTLSCEQNLNHDAMYWYRQDPGQGLRLIYYSQIVNDFQKGDIAEGYSVSREKKESFPLTVTSAQKNPTAFYLCASSVDSVRGQPQHFGDGTRLSIL.

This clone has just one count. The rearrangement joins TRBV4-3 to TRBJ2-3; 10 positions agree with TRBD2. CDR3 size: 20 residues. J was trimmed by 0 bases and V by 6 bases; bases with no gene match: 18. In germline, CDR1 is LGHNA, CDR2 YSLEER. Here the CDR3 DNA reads TGCGCCAGCAGTACGGCGTCATTCCCTAGCGGGGGCCCGAGCACAGATACGCAGTATTTT. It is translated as CASSTASFPSGGPSTDTQYF.

DNA for the CDR3: TGTGCCAGCAGTGAAGAATTGGCGGCAGGGGGACGAGAGACCCAGTACTTC. Its translation: CASSEELAAGGRETQYF. This sequence joins TRBV6-1 and TRBJ2-5, with 7 bases matching TRBD1. The V and J ends lost 1 base and 4 bases, in that order; junction bases with no gene match: 12. Per germline, CDR1 MNHNS and CDR2 SASEGT. The CDR3 runs 17 residues.

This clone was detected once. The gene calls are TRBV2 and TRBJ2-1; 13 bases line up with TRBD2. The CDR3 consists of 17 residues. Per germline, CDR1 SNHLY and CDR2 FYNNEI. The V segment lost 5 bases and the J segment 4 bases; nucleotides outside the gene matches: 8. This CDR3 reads CASSSRLAGGFYNEQFF. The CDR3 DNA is TGTGCCAGCAGTTCTCGACTAGCGGGGGGTTTTTACAATGAGCAGTTCTTC.

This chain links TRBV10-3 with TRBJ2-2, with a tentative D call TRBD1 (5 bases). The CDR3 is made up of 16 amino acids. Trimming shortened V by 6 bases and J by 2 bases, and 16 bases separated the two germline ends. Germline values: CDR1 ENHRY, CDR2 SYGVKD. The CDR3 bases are TGTGCCATCAGCCATACAGGAACCCTTAACACCGGGGAGCTGTTTTTT. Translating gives CAISHTGTLNTGELFF.

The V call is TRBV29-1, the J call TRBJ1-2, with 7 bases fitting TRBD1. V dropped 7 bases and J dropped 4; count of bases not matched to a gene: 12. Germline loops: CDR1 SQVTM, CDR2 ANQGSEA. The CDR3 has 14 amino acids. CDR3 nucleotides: TGCAGCGCCCTAGGGGGACAGTTCTCCTATGGCTACACCTTC. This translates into CSALGGQFSYGYTF.

The CDR3 region is CASRYRGVNTEAFF. The CDR3 bases are TGTGCCAGCAGGTACAGGGGTGTGAACACTGAAGCTTTCTTT. The chain employs TRBV6-6 and TRBJ1-1; 7 bases fit TRBD1. The CDR3 totals 14 residues. With V trimmed by 6 bases and J by 0 bases, 4 bases remained unmatched. Germline V CDR1 and CDR2: MNHNY, SVGAGI (reference sequence).

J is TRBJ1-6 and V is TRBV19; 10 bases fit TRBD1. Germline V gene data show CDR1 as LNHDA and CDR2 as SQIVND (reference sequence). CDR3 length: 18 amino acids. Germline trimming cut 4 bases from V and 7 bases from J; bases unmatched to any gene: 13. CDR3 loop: CASSTRLLSGQGNSPLHF. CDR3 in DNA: TGTGCCAGTAGTACTCGCCTACTTTCGGGACAGGGGAATTCACCCCTCCACTTT.